This T cell receptor beta chain is from a study of cytomegalovirus exposure and HLA in healthy donors. Regarding this clone: What it binds is not known.

Unrecorded immune exposures were likely, despite nominal health at sampling. The CDR3 sequence is 18 residues long. Losses at the gene ends were 4 bases for V and 7 bases for J; bases not matched to a gene: 11. Looked up from germline, CDR1 is SGHNT and CDR2 is YYREEE (reference sequence). The primer mix had 60 Vbeta and 13 Jbeta primers. The repertoire was sequenced with immunoSEQ multiplex PCR; TCRdb's copy has only in-frame clones and lacks some. The sample has tens of thousands of clones; just under 80% are singletons. Study-level results: The study put 150 to 200 TCR beta chains on its list as cytomegalovirus-associated. Reportedly, diagnosis of cytomegalovirus status by the classifier showed high specificity and sensitivity. Links to common viral pathogens appeared, in a later analysis, for several of the most significant clusters.

Sequencing was carried out using PBMCs. The receptor comes from a man aged 25 to 40 in good health and CMV-seronegative. The gene calls are TRBV5-4 and TRBJ2-1; 16 bases line up with TRBD2. The CDR3 DNA sequence: TGTGCCAGCAGCCGGTCAGGGGGACTAGCGGGAGGGGTGAATGAGCAGTTCTTC. Amino acid sequence: CASSRSGGLAGGVNEQFF.